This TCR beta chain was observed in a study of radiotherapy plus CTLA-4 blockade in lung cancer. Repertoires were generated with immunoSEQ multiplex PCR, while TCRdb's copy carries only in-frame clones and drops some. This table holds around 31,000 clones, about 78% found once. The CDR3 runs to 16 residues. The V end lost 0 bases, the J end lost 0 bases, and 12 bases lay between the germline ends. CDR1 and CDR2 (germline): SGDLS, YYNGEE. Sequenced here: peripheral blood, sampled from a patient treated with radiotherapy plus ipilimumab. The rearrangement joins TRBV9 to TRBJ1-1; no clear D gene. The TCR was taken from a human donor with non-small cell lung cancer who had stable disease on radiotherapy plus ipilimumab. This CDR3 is CASSVAGSTMNTEAFF. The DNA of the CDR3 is TGTGCCAGCAGCGTAGCCGGGAGTACTATGAACACTGAAGCTTTCTTT.